Following are 11 T cell receptor beta chains from one sample sequenced in a study of OX40 agonist ivuxolimab in advanced cancers. Profiled with immunoSEQ multiplex PCR; TCRdb holds only in-frame clones, not every one. The profile shows approximately 76,000 clones, around nine tenths of them singletons. Sequencing was performed on CD4+ or CD8+ T cells sorted from blood, taken in a trial of the OX40 agonist ivuxolimab. Receptors originate from an adult with an advanced solid tumor such as melanoma, head and neck, liver or kidney cancer.

This clone has only a few counts. The chain combines TRBV18 with TRBJ1-6; tentatively, D is TRBD1 (6 bases). V was cut by 6 bases and J by 8 bases, with 8 bases left in between. CDR1 and CDR2 (germline): KGHSH, LQKENI. This CDR3 spans 12 amino acids. CDR3 DNA sequence: TGTGCCAGCTCGCCAGGGGATTCACCCCTCCACTTT. Protein product: CASSPGDSPLHF.

The J gene is TRBJ1-1, the V gene TRBV6-5; D gene uncertain. Germline V CDR1 and CDR2: MNHEY, SVGAGI. The CDR3 covers 14 residues. The V end was cut by 5 bases, the J end by 6 bases, with 16 bases between. CDR3 loop: CASSITVKWAEAFF. In DNA form, the CDR3 reads TGTGCCAGCAGTATTACTGTCAAGTGGGCTGAAGCTTTCTTT.

This chain uses TRBV10-3 with TRBJ2-1; D is tentatively TRBD1 or TRBD2 (6 bases each). The CDR3 sequence is 16 residues long. Germline V CDR1 and CDR2: ENHRY, SYGVKD. V was trimmed by 2 bases and J by 8 bases, leaving 19 bases between them. DNA for the CDR3: TGTGCCATCAGTGAGGGGGGGATCAGGGGTCCCCATGAGCAGTTCTTC. This sequence encodes CAISEGGIRGPHEQFF.

The chain combines TRBV9 with TRBJ1-2, with 8 nucleotides matching TRBD1. The CDR3 has 16 residues. CDR1 is SGDLS, CDR2 YYNGEE, per germline. V shed 0 bases, J shed 8 bases, and the junction held 12 bases outside the gene matches. In nucleotides, the CDR3 is TGTGCCAGCAGCGTAGCTGTCGACAGGGGATCGCGCGGCTACACCTTC. It specifies CASSVAVDRGSRGYTF.

This clone was counted between two and nine times. J is TRBJ1-2 and V is TRBV7-3; 9 bases line up with TRBD1. The CDR3 runs 14 residues. After removal of 2 bases from V and 7 bases from J, the junction contained 5 bases not matched to a gene. Germline CDR1 and CDR2: SGHTA and FQGTGA. CDR3 residues: CASSLGTGRGGYTF. CDR3 coding DNA: TGTGCCAGCAGCTTAGGGACAGGGAGGGGTGGCTACACCTTC.

The chain links TRBV14 to TRBJ2-7; D uncertain. The CDR3 spans 14 residues. From germline, CDR1 is SGHDN and CDR2 FVKESK. V was pared by 0 bases and J by 9 bases, with 15 bases between. CDR3 coding DNA: TGTGCCAGCAGCCAAGATTCCCGCTCATGGGGGCAGTACTTC. Its protein product is CASSQDSRSWGQYF.

V and J are TRBV10-1 and TRBJ2-3; 7 bases match TRBD1. Germline CDR1 reads WNHNN; CDR2 reads SYGVQD (reference sequence). The J segment lost 5 bases and the V segment lost 3 bases, leaving 8 bases of the junction unmatched. This CDR3 has 15 residues. As DNA, the CDR3 is TGCGCCAGCAGTGATTACGGACAGGCAAAAGATACGCAGTATTTT. It codes for CASSDYGQAKDTQYF.

The chain uses TRBV19 and TRBJ1-5; D perhaps matches TRBD1 (5 bases). V was shortened by 11 bases and J by 0 bases, with 14 bases between the two germline ends. The CDR3 runs to 14 residues. The germline V gene encodes CDR1 LNHDA and CDR2 SQIVND (reference sequence). This CDR3 reads CASDRGNSNQPQHF. CDR3 nucleotide sequence: TGTGCCTCGGATAGGGGCAATAGCAATCAGCCCCAGCATTTT.

The count of this clone is one. The rearrangement joins TRBV18 to TRBJ1-5, with 9 positions matching TRBD1. The CDR3 runs to 14 residues. Losses at the gene ends were 3 bases for V and 5 bases for J; bases not matched to a gene: 2. The V gene's germline CDR1 is KGHSH and CDR2 LQKENI. The CDR3 here is CASSPGTGHQPQHF. The CDR3 DNA reads as TGTGCCAGCTCACCCGGGACAGGGCATCAGCCCCAGCATTTT. Full variable domain (rest looked up from reference TRBV18 and TRBJ1-5): NAGVMQNPRHLVRRRGQEARLRCSPMKGHSHVYWYRQLPEEGLKFMVYLQKENIIDESGMPKERFSAEFPKEGPSILRIQQVVRGDSAAYFCASSPGTGHQPQHFGDGTRLSIL.

V and J are TRBV19 and TRBJ1-2, with unresolved D. The CDR3 spans 14 residues. V gave up 3 bases and J gave up 4 bases, with 12 bases separating them. Germline-derived CDR1 and CDR2 are LNHDA and SQIVND (reference sequence). The CDR3 loop reads CASSMWLTSYGYTF. DNA of the CDR3: TGTGCCAGTAGTATGTGGCTTACCAGCTATGGCTACACCTTC.

The rearrangement links TRBV6-1 to TRBJ1-5, with 7 bases identical to TRBD1. V gave up 6 bases and J gave up 7 bases; unmatched junction bases: 6. CDR3 size: 13 residues. CDR1 and CDR2 from the germline V gene are MNHNS and SASEGT. Here the CDR3 reads CASSVDRYQPQHF. CDR3 sequence (DNA): TGTGCCAGCAGCGTGGACAGGTACCAGCCCCAGCATTTT.